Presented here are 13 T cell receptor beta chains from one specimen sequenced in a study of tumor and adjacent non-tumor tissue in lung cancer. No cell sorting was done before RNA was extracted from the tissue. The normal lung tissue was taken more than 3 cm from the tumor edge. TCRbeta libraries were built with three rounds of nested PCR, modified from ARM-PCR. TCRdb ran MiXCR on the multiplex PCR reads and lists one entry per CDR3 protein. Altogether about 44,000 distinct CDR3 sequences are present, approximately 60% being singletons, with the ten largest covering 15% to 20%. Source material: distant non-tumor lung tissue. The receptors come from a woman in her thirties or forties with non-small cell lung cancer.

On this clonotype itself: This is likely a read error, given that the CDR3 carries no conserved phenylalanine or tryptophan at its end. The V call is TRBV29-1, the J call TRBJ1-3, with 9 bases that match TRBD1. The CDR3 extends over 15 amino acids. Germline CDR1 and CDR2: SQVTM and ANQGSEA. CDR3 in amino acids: CSVAWDRASGDTIYS. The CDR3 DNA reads TGCAGCGTTGCCTGGGACAGGGCCTCTGGAGACACCATATATTCT.

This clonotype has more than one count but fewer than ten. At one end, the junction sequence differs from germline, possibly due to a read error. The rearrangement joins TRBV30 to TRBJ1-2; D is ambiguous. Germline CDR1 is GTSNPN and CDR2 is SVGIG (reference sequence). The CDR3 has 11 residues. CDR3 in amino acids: CVWKIAYGYIF. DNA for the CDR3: TGTGTCTGGAAAATCGCGTATGGCTACATCTTC.

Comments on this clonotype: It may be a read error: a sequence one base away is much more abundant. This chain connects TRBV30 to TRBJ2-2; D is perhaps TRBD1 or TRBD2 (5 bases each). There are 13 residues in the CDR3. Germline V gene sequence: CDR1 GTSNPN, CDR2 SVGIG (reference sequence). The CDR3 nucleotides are TGTGCCTGGAGTGTTTTTGGGGCCGGGGAGCTGTATTTT. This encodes CAWSVFGAGELYF.

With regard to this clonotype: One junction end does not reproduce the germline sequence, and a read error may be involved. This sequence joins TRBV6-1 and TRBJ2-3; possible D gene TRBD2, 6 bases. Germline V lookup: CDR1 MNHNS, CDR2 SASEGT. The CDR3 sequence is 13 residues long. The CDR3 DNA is TGTGCCAGCAATGAAGGGACTCCAGATACGCAGTTTTTT. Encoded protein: CASNEGTPDTQFF.

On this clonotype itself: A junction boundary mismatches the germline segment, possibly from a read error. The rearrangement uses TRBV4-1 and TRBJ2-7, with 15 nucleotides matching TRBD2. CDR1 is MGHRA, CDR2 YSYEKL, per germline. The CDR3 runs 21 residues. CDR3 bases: TGCACCAGCAGCCAACCTCAACGGGGGACTAGCGGGAGGACCGAGCGGTACGAGCAGTACTTC. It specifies CTSSQPQRGTSGRTERYEQYF.

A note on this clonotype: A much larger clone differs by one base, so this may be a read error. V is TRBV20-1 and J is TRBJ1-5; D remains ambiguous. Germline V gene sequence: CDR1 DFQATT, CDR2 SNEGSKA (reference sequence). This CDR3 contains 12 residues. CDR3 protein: CSASRNNQPHHF. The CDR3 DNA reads TGCAGTGCGTCCAGGAACAATCAGCCCCATCATTTT.

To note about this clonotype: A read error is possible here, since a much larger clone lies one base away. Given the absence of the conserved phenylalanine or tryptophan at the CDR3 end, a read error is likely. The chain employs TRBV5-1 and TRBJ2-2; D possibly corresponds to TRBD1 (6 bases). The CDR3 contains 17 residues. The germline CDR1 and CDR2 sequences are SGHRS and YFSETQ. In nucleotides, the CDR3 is TGCGCCAGCGGCTTGGAGAAGGTACAGGGATACACCGGGGAGCTGTTTTCT. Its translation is CASGLEKVQGYTGELFS.

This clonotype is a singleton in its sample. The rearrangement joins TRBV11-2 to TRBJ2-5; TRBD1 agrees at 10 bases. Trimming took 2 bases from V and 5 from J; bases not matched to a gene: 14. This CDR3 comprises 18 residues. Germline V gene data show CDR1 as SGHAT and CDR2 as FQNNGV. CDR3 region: CASSLSSGQGKRGETQYF. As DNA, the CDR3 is TGTGCCAGCAGCTTATCCTCGGGACAGGGGAAACGTGGGGAGACCCAGTACTTC.

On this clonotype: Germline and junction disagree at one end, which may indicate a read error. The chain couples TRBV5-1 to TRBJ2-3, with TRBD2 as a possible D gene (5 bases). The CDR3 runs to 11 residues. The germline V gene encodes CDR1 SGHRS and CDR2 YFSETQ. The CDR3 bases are TGCTCCAGCGGTAGCACAGATACGCAGTATTTT. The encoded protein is CSSGSTDTQYF.

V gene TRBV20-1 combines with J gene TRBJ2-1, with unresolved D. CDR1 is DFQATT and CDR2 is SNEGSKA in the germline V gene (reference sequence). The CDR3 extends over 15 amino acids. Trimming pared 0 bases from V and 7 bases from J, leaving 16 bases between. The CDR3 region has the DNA TGCAGTGCTAGAGATTTGGGGAAGACATATAATGAGCAGTTCTTC. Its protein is CSARDLGKTYNEQFF.

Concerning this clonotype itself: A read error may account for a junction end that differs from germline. The CDR3 sequence is CASCQSVLSGNTIYF. CDR3 DNA sequence: TGCGCCAGCTGCCAATCCGTCCTCTCTGGAAATACCATATATTTT. This chain links TRBV4-1 with TRBJ1-3; D gene ambiguous. The CDR3 sequence is 15 residues long. Germline V CDR1 and CDR2: MGHRA, YSYEKL.

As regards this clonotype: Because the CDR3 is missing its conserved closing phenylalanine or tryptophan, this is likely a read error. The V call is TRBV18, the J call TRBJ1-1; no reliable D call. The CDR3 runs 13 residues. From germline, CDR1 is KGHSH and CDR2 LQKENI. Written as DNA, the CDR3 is TGTGCCAGTTCACCAAAAGGGTATGATGAAGCTTTCCTT. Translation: CASSPKGYDEAFL.

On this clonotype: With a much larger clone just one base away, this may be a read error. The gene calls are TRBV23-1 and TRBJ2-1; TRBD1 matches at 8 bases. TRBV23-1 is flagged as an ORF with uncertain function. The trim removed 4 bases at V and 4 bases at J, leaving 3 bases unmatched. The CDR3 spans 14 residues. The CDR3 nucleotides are TGCGCCAGCAGTCCCAGGGGGCTATACAATGAGCAGTTCTTC. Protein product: CASSPRGLYNEQFF.